A single sample gave rise to the 15 T cell receptor beta chains below, sequenced in a study of tumor and adjacent non-tumor tissue in lung cancer. Three rounds of nested PCR, following a modified ARM-PCR protocol, produced the TCRbeta library. TCRdb re-derived calls from the multiplex PCR reads in MiXCR, one entry per CDR3 protein. The repertoire holds roughly 67,000 distinct CDR3 sequences, with under 80% as singletons. This sample's RNA came from whole unsorted tissue. More than 3 cm separated this lung sample from the edge of the tumor. Material for sequencing was distant non-tumor lung tissue. The source of these receptors is a man in his 60s with non-small cell lung cancer.

This clonotype was observed a handful of times. Possible read error: a much larger clone is one base away. The chain combines TRBV28 with TRBJ1-6; D not resolved. The CDR3 is 12 residues long. CDR1 MDHEN and CDR2 SYDVKM come from the germline V gene. The V and J ends lost 6 bases and 10 bases respectively, with 10 bases between them. Written as DNA, the CDR3 is TGTGCCAGCAGATCGGGAGAATCACCCCTCCACTTT. Its translation is CASRSGESPLHF.

Many counts were recorded for this clonotype. The rearrangement joins TRBV20-1 to TRBJ1-6; TRBD1 matches at 8 bases. V trimming: 4 bases; J trimming: 10 bases; junction bases outside the gene matches: 6. Germline lookup yields CDR1 DFQATT and CDR2 SNEGSKA (reference sequence). There are 13 residues in the CDR3. The CDR3 bases are TGCAGTGCTATGGACAGGGTCGGATCACCCCTCCACTTT. Translated: CSAMDRVGSPLHF.

The rearrangement joins TRBV13 to TRBJ2-1, with a weak D call TRBD1 (6 bases). Germline V gives CDR1 PRHDT, CDR2 FYEKMQ (reference sequence). The V end was cut by 2 bases, the J end by 11 bases, with 19 bases between. The CDR3 covers 15 residues. The CDR3 sequence is CASSLSQTGLGKQFF. The DNA of the CDR3 is TGTGCCAGCAGCTTATCCCAAACAGGGTTGGGTAAGCAGTTCTTC. The complete variable domain, with remaining parts taken from reference TRBV13 and TRBJ2-1, reads AAGVIQSPRHLIKEKRETATLKCYPIPRHDTVYWYQQGPGQDPQFLISFYEKMQSDKGSIPDRFSAQQFSDYHSELNMSSLELGDSALYFCASSLSQTGLGKQFFGPGTRLTVL.

As to this clonotype: The germline gene is not matched at one end of the junction; a read error may be the cause. The chain recombines TRBV4-1 with TRBJ2-1, with 11 bases that match TRBD2. CDR1 and CDR2 from the germline V gene are MGHRA and YSYEKL. This CDR3 spans 18 amino acids. CDR3 amino acids: CASSQVAGGPLSYNEQFF. The CDR3 DNA follows: TGCGCGAGCAGCCAGGTAGCGGGAGGGCCTCTGTCCTACAATGAGCAGTTCTTC.

This clonotype was observed a handful of times. One end of the junction is discordant with germline, which a read error may explain. This rearrangement joins TRBV12-3 or TRBV12-4 to TRBJ2-7; 8 positions match TRBD1. The CDR3 consists of 14 residues. The CDR3 coding sequence is TGTGCCAGCAGTCTCGGTACAGGGGGTCTCGAGCAGTACTTT. This translates into CASSLGTGGLEQYF.

This clonotype was picked up a small number of times. The junction departs from the called germline gene at one end, perhaps through a read error. The V and J genes are TRBV11-1 and TRBJ2-1; a possible D gene is TRBD1 (5 bases). There are 15 residues in the CDR3. Germline assignment: CDR1 SGHAT and CDR2 FQDESV (reference sequence). In nucleotides, the CDR3 is TGTGCCAGCAGTCCCGTAAGGGTGTTGGACAATGAGCAGTTCTTT. Amino acid sequence: CASSPVRVLDNEQFF.

On this clonotype: This could be a read error, since a much larger clone is one nucleotide away. This is likely a read error, given that the CDR3 carries no conserved phenylalanine or tryptophan at its end. The CDR3 DNA follows: TGTGTCAGCAGTCCGCAGGGGGGAGAGACCCAGTACCTC. Amino acids: CVSSPQGGETQYL. The chain employs TRBV6-1 and TRBJ2-5, with a weak D call TRBD1 (7 bases). CDR1 and CDR2 (germline): MNHNS, SASEGT. This CDR3 has 13 amino acids.

The chain uses TRBV28 and TRBJ2-1; TRBD2 aligns across 13 bases. Germline values: CDR1 MDHEN, CDR2 SYDVKM. The trim removed 4 bases at V and 9 bases at J, leaving 24 bases unmatched. There are 21 residues in the CDR3. The CDR3 sequence: CASSSATELGTGTSGIPEQFF. For the CDR3, the DNA is TGTGCCAGCAGTTCGGCCACAGAGTTAGGGACCGGGACTAGCGGGATCCCTGAGCAGTTCTTC. Full variable domain (outside the CDR3, taken from reference TRBV28 and TRBJ2-1): DVKVTQSSRYLVKRTGEKVFLECVQDMDHENMFWYRQDPGLGLRLIYFSYDVKMKEKGDIPEGYSVSREKKERFSLILESASTNQTSMYLCASSSATELGTGTSGIPEQFFGPGTRLTVL.

Note on this clonotype: One base away lies a much larger clone, so this may be a sequencing read error. The V gene is TRBV5-1, the J gene TRBJ2-7, with D possibly being TRBD2 (7 bases). This CDR3 region has 14 residues. CDR1 and CDR2 (germline): SGHRS, YFSETQ. CDR3 nucleotides: TGCGCCAGCAGCCGAACAGGGACTATCGACGAGCGGTACTTC. This translates into CASSRTGTIDERYF. Full variable domain (missing parts from reference TRBV5-1 and TRBJ2-7): KAGVTQTPRYLIKTRGQQVTLSCSPISGHRSVSWYQQTPGQGLQFLFEYFSETQRNKGNFPGRFSGRQFSNSRSEMNVSTLELGDSALYLCASSRTGTIDERYFGPGTRLTVT.

Concerning this clonotype itself: One end of the junction fails to match germline, which may point to a read error. The chain joins TRBV6-1 to TRBJ2-1, with D perhaps TRBD2 (5 bases). The CDR3 contains 16 residues. Germline V gene lookup returns CDR1 MNHNS and CDR2 SASEGT. CDR3: CASNESVRLRRNERFF. CDR3 nucleotide sequence: TGTGCCAGCAATGAGTCCGTGCGGCTTAGGAGGAATGAGCGGTTCTTC.

In DNA form, the CDR3 reads TGCAGCGCTTTAGGAGGGAGTGGGGTGGCCCAGTACTTC. This gives the protein CSALGGSGVAQYF. The chain is built from TRBV29-1 and TRBJ2-5; possible D gene TRBD2, 6 bases. The germline V and J ends were trimmed by 7 bases and 9 bases, with 21 bases remaining between them. The CDR3 contains 13 residues. Germline CDR1 reads SQVTM; CDR2 reads ANQGSEA. Filled out from reference TRBV29-1 and TRBJ2-5, the complete variable domain reads SAVISQKPSRDICQRGTSLTIQCQVDSQVTMMFWYRQQPGQSLTLIATANQGSEATYESGFVIDKFPISRPNLTFSTLTVSNMSPEDSSIYLCSALGGSGVAQYFGPGTRLLVL.

In regard to this clonotype: A read error may be the cause here, since a much bigger clone is one base away. The chain is built from TRBV5-1 and TRBJ1-2; no clear D gene. The CDR3 runs 13 residues. Germline V gene sequence: CDR1 SGHRS, CDR2 YFSETQ. The CDR3 loop is CASSGIDPLGHTF. The CDR3 region has the DNA TGCGCCAGCAGCGGAATAGACCCCCTTGGCCACACCTTC.

This clonotype turned up a few times. One end of the junction varies from germline; a read error may be responsible. V is TRBV4-1 and J is TRBJ2-1; 8 bases match TRBD2. Germline-derived CDR1 and CDR2 are MGHRA and YSYEKL. The CDR3 runs 15 residues. In DNA form, the CDR3 reads TGCGCTAGCAGCGTCCCTAGCGGGTCCTACAAGGAGCAGTTCTTC. Translating it yields CASSVPSGSYKEQFF.

With respect to this clonotype: One junction end disagrees with the germline gene, perhaps due to a read error. The rearrangement links TRBV6-1 to TRBJ2-3, with no clear D. The germline gives CDR1 MNHNS, CDR2 SASEGT. The CDR3 has 15 amino acids. The CDR3 DNA is TGTGCCAGCAGTGAGAGTGGCGTGAATACAGATACACAGTATTTT. It is translated as CASSESGVNTDTQYF.

About this clonotype itself: Because the CDR3 is missing its conserved closing phenylalanine or tryptophan, this is likely a read error. The V and J genes are TRBV11-1 and TRBJ2-1, with 7 bases lining up with TRBD1. CDR1 is SGHAT, CDR2 FQDESV, per germline (reference sequence). The CDR3 is 15 residues long. The CDR3 here is CANSLIQGDRDEQFR. In DNA, the CDR3 is TGTGCCAACAGCTTGATTCAGGGGGACCGGGATGAGCAGTTCCGC.